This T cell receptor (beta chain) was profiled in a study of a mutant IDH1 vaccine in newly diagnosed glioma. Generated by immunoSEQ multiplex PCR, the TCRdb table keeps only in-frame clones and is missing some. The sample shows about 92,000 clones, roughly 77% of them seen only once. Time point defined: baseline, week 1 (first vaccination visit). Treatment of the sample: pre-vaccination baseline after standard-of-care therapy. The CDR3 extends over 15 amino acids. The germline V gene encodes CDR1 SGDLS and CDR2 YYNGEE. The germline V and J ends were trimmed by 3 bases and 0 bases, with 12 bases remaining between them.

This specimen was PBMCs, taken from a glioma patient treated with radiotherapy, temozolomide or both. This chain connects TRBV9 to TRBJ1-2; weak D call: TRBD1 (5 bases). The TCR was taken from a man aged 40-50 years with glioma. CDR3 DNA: TGTGCCAGCAGCGGGACAATCGGGCCTAACTATGGCTACACCTTC. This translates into CASSGTIGPNYGYTF.